This section outlines one TCR beta chain sequence together with its context. As yet, its antigen is unknown. Trimming pared 6 bases from V and 1 base from J, leaving 13 bases between. The CDR3 extends over 15 amino acids. Germline V gives CDR1 MNHEY, CDR2 SMNVEV (reference sequence). The sample belongs to a study of cytomegalovirus exposure and HLA in healthy donors. PCR was performed using 60 Vbeta and 13 Jbeta primers. Profiling relied on immunoSEQ multiplex PCR, and the TCRdb table lists in-frame clones only, not all of them. The table lists approximately 280,000 clones, 86% of them singletons. Findings and limits, study-wide: The study listed under 200 cytomegalovirus-associated TCR beta chains. Certain sequence variants were highly shared and formed a cluster, and this cluster was likely a sequencing artifact. TCR beta V segments were, for the most part, productive about 87% or about 30% of the time in an earlier analysis.

Sequenced input: PBMCs. The receptor was derived from a man aged 35 to 55 in good health and CMV-seropositive. This chain uses TRBV27 with TRBJ2-1; D unclear. The chain's CDR3 is CASSLGSYSYNEQFF. The CDR3 region has the DNA TGTGCCAGCAGCTTAGGCAGTTATTCCTACAATGAGCAGTTCTTC.